This record concerns one T cell receptor (beta chain) sequence. Other DNA sequences from this sample encode an identical CDR3 as well. This entry belongs to a study of blood T cell repertoires in COVID-19. Study-level background: The analysed material was cDNA or gDNA that came from T cells, B-cell-depleted T cells, or PBMCs.

V shed 5 bases and J 2 bases; nucleotides not matched to a gene: 2. CDR1 is SGHTA and CDR2 is FQGNSA in the germline V gene. The CDR3 extends over 13 amino acids. How the authors handled the data: Reference gene primer amplification in the assay estimated nucleated cell counts. Assay: immunoSEQ multiplex PCR; the TCRdb copy retains only in-frame clones and omits some. D and trimming were read from the DNA, whereas the V and J calls and clone size are those reported in that table. The sample lists 200,000 to 250,000 clones, 88% occurring once. The sample consisted of peripheral blood. The TCR was taken from a woman aged 60-75 years with acute or convalescent COVID-19. This sequence joins TRBV7-2 and TRBJ1-2; 7 positions agree with TRBD1. The CDR3: CASSRQGNYGYTF. Here the CDR3 DNA reads TGTGCCAGCAGCCGACAGGGCAACTATGGCTACACCTTC.